This passage covers 26 T cell receptor beta chains from one sample sequenced in a study of molecular identifiers for immune sequencing clone quantification. TCRdb reprocessed the PCR reads with MiXCR, giving one entry per CDR3 protein. The repertoire includes over 70,000 distinct CDR3 sequences, around 27% of them detected once, and 0.78% sits in the top ten. Material: naive CD8+ T cells from blood, with Jurkat cell RNA spiked in. Subset given: FACS-sorted CD8+CD4-CCR7+CD45RA+ naive T cells. Every receptor here comes from a human donor in good health. Some libraries in this study had Jurkat cell RNA spiked in.

With respect to this clonotype: The final CDR3 position lacks the conserved phenylalanine or tryptophan, pointing to a likely read error. V and J are TRBV20-1 and TRBJ2-1; 13 bases match TRBD2. Germline CDR1 and CDR2: DFQATT and SNEGSKA (reference sequence). Trimming took 5 bases from V and 8 from J; bases not matched to a gene: 3. CDR3 size: 13 residues. CDR3 DNA sequence: TGCAGTGCTCGGACTAGCGGGAGTGATGAGCAGTTCGTC. The encoded protein is CSARTSGSDEQFV.

This clonotype was seen many times. The chain uses TRBV7-8 and TRBJ2-2, with D unclear. The germline gives CDR1 SGHVS, CDR2 FQNEAQ. V shed 1 base and J shed 3 bases, with 6 bases lying between them. This CDR3 has 14 amino acids. The CDR3 loop is CASSLGYDTGELFF. The CDR3 DNA is TGTGCCAGCAGCTTAGGATACGACACCGGGGAGCTGTTTTTT.

The chain has TRBV11-3 and TRBJ2-7, with TRBD2 identical over 7 bases. Germline loops: CDR1 SGHNT, CDR2 YENEEA. The CDR3 contains 15 residues. The V and J ends lost 2 bases and 3 bases, in that order; junction bases with no gene match: 7. This chain's CDR3 is CASSLHSGTNYEQYF. The CDR3 DNA is TGTGCCAGCAGCTTACACTCCGGGACTAACTACGAGCAGTACTTC.

The table lists this clonotype with many counts. The genes are TRBV9 and TRBJ1-3; D is perhaps TRBD1 (5 bases). The CDR3 sequence is 16 residues long. V was pared by 3 bases and J by 2 bases, with 15 bases between. Germline V gene lookup returns CDR1 SGDLS and CDR2 YYNGEE. The CDR3 protein is CASSEAGGPAGNTIYF. The CDR3 DNA sequence: TGTGCCAGCAGCGAAGCGGGGGGACCGGCTGGAAACACCATATATTTT. Combining the CDR3 with reference TRBV9 and TRBJ1-3 gives the whole variable domain DSGVTQTPKHLITATGQRVTLRCSPRSGDLSVYWYQQSLDQGLQFLIQYYNGEERAKGNILERFSAQQFPDLHSELNLSSLELGDSALYFCASSEAGGPAGNTIYFGEGSWLTVV.

The chain employs TRBV4-1 and TRBJ2-7, with 12 bases identical to TRBD2. The CDR3 contains 15 residues. The junction had 10 bases not matched to a gene; V was cut back by 6 bases and J by 7 bases. Germline V CDR1 and CDR2: MGHRA, YSYEKL. The CDR3 region is CASSPSGGDSKEQYF. CDR3 nucleotide sequence: TGCGCCAGCAGTCCTAGCGGGGGGGACTCTAAGGAGCAGTACTTC.

This clonotype was seen at least ten times. The chain uses TRBV29-1 and TRBJ1-4; 9 bases fit TRBD1. The ends lost 4 bases at V and 8 bases at J; junction bases unmatched: 11. The CDR3 extends over 15 amino acids. CDR1 is SQVTM, CDR2 ANQGSEA, per germline. CDR3 sequence (DNA): TGCAGCGTTGCGGGACAGGGCCCATCCCCGGAAAAACTGTTTTTT. It codes for CSVAGQGPSPEKLFF.

Ten or more counts support this clonotype. The chain has TRBV7-9 and TRBJ2-3; 7 bases line up with TRBD2. Germline trimming cut 5 bases from V and 4 bases from J; bases unmatched to any gene: 6. CDR1 and CDR2 (germline): SEHNR, FQNEAQ (reference sequence). There are 14 residues in the CDR3. The CDR3 protein is CASSDGLVSDTQYF. DNA of the CDR3: TGTGCCAGCAGCGACGGACTAGTCTCAGATACGCAGTATTTT. The whole variable domain, filled in from reference TRBV7-9 and TRBJ2-3, reads DTGVSQNPRHKITKRGQNVTFRCDPISEHNRLYWYRQTLGQGPEFLTYFQNEAQLEKSRLLSDRFSAERPKGSFSTLEIQRTEQGDSAMYLCASSDGLVSDTQYFGPGTRLTVL.

This chain uses TRBV24-1 with TRBJ2-2; D perhaps matches TRBD2 (5 bases). Germline V gene sequence: CDR1 KGHDR, CDR2 SFDVKD. V was clipped by 3 bases and J by 0 bases, with 13 bases between them. This CDR3 comprises 17 residues. CDR3 sequence: CATSDDTRAANTGELFF. CDR3 sequence (DNA): TGTGCCACCAGTGATGACACGAGGGCAGCGAACACCGGGGAGCTGTTTTTT.

This clonotype has a handful of counts. J is TRBJ2-6 and V is TRBV30, with D unclear. CDR3 length equals 14 residues. Trimming stripped 0 bases from V and 1 base from J, with 4 bases between. Per germline, CDR1 GTSNPN and CDR2 SVGIG (reference sequence). The CDR3 region has the DNA TGTGCCTGGAGTGTACATTCTGGGGCCAACGTCCTGACTTTC. Translating it yields CAWSVHSGANVLTF. Drawing the rest from reference TRBV30 and TRBJ2-6, the complete variable domain is SQTIHQWPATLVQPVGSPLSLECTVEGTSNPNLYWYRQAAGRGLQLLFYSVGIGQISSEVPQNLSASRPQDRQFILSSKKLLLSDSGFYLCAWSVHSGANVLTFGAGSRLTVL.

This clonotype has just a few counts. This chain uses TRBV4-3 with TRBJ2-3; TRBD1 matches at 8 bases. CDR1 and CDR2 (germline): LGHNA, YSLEER. Losses at the gene ends were 3 bases for V and 5 bases for J; bases not matched to a gene: 10. The CDR3 contains 16 residues. In DNA form, the CDR3 reads TGCGCCAGCAGCCAGGACAGGACAGGGTGGTTAGATACGCAGTATTTT. Its protein product is CASSQDRTGWLDTQYF.

This clonotype appeared a few times. The V gene is TRBV11-2, the J gene TRBJ2-5; 10 positions match TRBD2. V lost 2 bases and J lost 5; bases outside the gene matches: 2. The germline gives CDR1 SGHAT, CDR2 FQNNGV. The CDR3 sequence is 14 residues long. The CDR3 bases are TGTGCCAGCAGCTTAACTAGCGGGAAGGAGACCCAGTACTTC. It is translated as CASSLTSGKETQYF.

The chain recombines TRBV20-1 with TRBJ2-3; no clear D gene. Looked up from germline, CDR1 is DFQATT and CDR2 is SNEGSKA (reference sequence). The CDR3 sequence is 17 residues long. Deletions cut 1 base from V and 3 bases from J, with 20 bases between. This CDR3 reads CSARVLDATKITDTQYF. The CDR3 nucleotides are TGCAGTGCTAGAGTCCTGGACGCAACAAAAATTACAGATACGCAGTATTTT.

This clonotype showed up many times. The chain employs TRBV6-2 or TRBV6-3 and TRBJ2-6, with 7 positions matching TRBD1. CDR1 MNHEY and CDR2 SVGEGT come from the germline V gene. CDR3 length equals 16 residues. V dropped 5 bases and J dropped 0; count of bases not matched to a gene: 4. In nucleotides, the CDR3 is TGTGCCAGCAGTCGGGACAGCCTCTCTGGGGCCAACGTCCTGACTTTC. Protein: CASSRDSLSGANVLTF.

CDR3 coding DNA: TGTGCCAGCAGCCTCCCTGAACATCGGGAAGAAACAGATACGCAGTATTTT. Its translation is CASSLPEHREETDTQYF. The J gene is TRBJ2-3, the V gene TRBV28, with D possibly being TRBD2 (5 bases). CDR1 and CDR2 (germline): MDHEN, SYDVKM. The CDR3 contains 17 residues. Trimming left V 6 bases short and J 3 bases short, with 22 bases between. The full variable domain, its missing parts supplied by reference TRBV28 and TRBJ2-3, is DVKVTQSSRYLVKRTGEKVFLECVQDMDHENMFWYRQDPGLGLRLIYFSYDVKMKEKGDIPEGYSVSREKKERFSLILESASTNQTSMYLCASSLPEHREETDTQYFGPGTRLTVL.

The chain combines TRBV10-3 with TRBJ1-1, with D uncertain. The CDR3 is made up of 16 amino acids. Germline V lookup: CDR1 ENHRY, CDR2 SYGVKD. V was clipped by 4 bases and J by 0 bases, with 15 bases between them. This chain's CDR3 is CAISASIVSMNTEAFF. As DNA, the CDR3 is TGTGCCATCAGTGCCTCAATCGTCTCAATGAACACTGAAGCTTTCTTT.

As regards this clonotype: A read error may explain this, as a much larger clone is one base away. The chain employs TRBV19 and TRBJ2-2, with no clear D. Germline V gene data show CDR1 as LNHDA and CDR2 as SQIVND (reference sequence). The CDR3 sequence is 15 residues long. CDR3 sequence: CASPRLHWNIGELFF. The CDR3 nucleotides are TGTGCCAGCCCCCGCCTCCATTGGAACATCGGGGAGCTGTTTTTT.

This clonotype was seen many times. This sequence joins TRBV29-1 and TRBJ2-7; 10 bases line up with TRBD1. The CDR3 covers 15 residues. The trim removed 1 base at V and 6 bases at J, leaving 9 bases unmatched. Germline CDR1 SQVTM, CDR2 ANQGSEA. CDR3 amino acids: CSVEAGTGVYSEQYF. The CDR3 region has the DNA TGCAGCGTTGAAGCGGGGACAGGGGTGTATTCCGAGCAGTACTTC.

In this sample, this clonotype turned up a few times. The gene calls are TRBV11-3 and TRBJ2-7, with 14 bases fitting TRBD2. Trimming removed 5 bases from V and 7 bases from J; junction bases left unmatched: 7. The CDR3 is 15 amino acids. The germline gives CDR1 SGHNT, CDR2 YENEEA. The CDR3 protein is CASSPRLAGGNEQYF. DNA of the CDR3: TGTGCCAGCAGCCCGCGACTAGCGGGAGGGAATGAGCAGTACTTC.

In this sample, this clonotype turned up many times. V and J are TRBV6-5 and TRBJ2-7; TRBD2 might be the D (6 bases). Germline V gene data show CDR1 as MNHEY and CDR2 as SVGAGI. Trimming left V 8 bases short and J 0 bases short, with 8 bases between. The CDR3 is 12 residues long. The CDR3 reads CASYGSSYEQYF. In DNA form, the CDR3 reads TGTGCCAGCTACGGGAGCTCCTACGAGCAGTACTTC.

On this clonotype: This sequence may be a read error, since a much larger clone differs from it by one base. V and J are TRBV6-2 or TRBV6-3 and TRBJ2-3; TRBD1 might be the D (6 bases). V dropped 0 bases and J dropped 10 bases, with 14 bases sitting between them. The germline CDR1 and CDR2 sequences are MNHEY and SVGEGT. The CDR3 consists of 14 residues. For the CDR3, the DNA is TGTGCCAGCAGTTACTCGGCCCCAGGGGCGCCGCAGTATTTT. The encoded protein is CASSYSAPGAPQYF.

The chain has TRBV7-9 and TRBJ1-1; D gene unclear. The V gene lost 1 base and the J gene lost 0 bases, with 9 bases spanning the gap. Per germline, CDR1 SEHNR and CDR2 FQNEAQ (reference sequence). This CDR3 region has 15 residues. The CDR3 region is CASSLDEVMNTEAFF. The CDR3 coding sequence is TGTGCCAGCAGCTTAGATGAAGTAATGAACACTGAAGCTTTCTTT. Looking up the rest from reference TRBV7-9 and TRBJ1-1 gives the full variable domain: DTGVSQNPRHKITKRGQNVTFRCDPISEHNRLYWYRQTLGQGPEFLTYFQNEAQLEKSRLLSDRFSAERPKGSFSTLEIQRTEQGDSAMYLCASSLDEVMNTEAFFGQGTRLTVV.

This clonotype was counted between two and nine times. The gene calls are TRBV5-4 and TRBJ1-5, with D unclear. This CDR3 region has 11 residues. V shed 6 bases and J shed 5 bases, with 6 bases lying between them. The germline CDR1 and CDR2 sequences are SGHNT and YYREEE (reference sequence). CDR3 nucleotide sequence: TGTGCCAGCATCCTCGATCAGCCCCAGCATTTT. This translates into CASILDQPQHF.

This clonotype was observed many times. The chain links TRBV6-5 to TRBJ1-1, with D maybe TRBD1 (5 bases). Trimming cost V 6 bases and J 1 base, with 12 bases left between them. The germline CDR1 and CDR2 sequences are MNHEY and SVGAGI. The CDR3 covers 14 residues. The CDR3 bases are TGTGCCAGCAGCTACGGGACTTCGAACACTGAAGCTTTCTTT. The encoded protein is CASSYGTSNTEAFF.

This rearrangement joins TRBV7-6 to TRBJ1-3; D unresolved. There are 15 residues in the CDR3. V was cut by 4 bases and J by 2 bases, with 12 bases left in between. Germline assignment: CDR1 SGHVS and CDR2 FNYEAQ. The CDR3 nucleotides are TGTGCCAGCAGCTCTGGAGGAAGTGCTGGAAACACCATATATTTT. Its protein is CASSSGGSAGNTIYF.

This clonotype has a count of ten or more. The rearrangement links TRBV4-3 to TRBJ1-2, with D perhaps TRBD1 (5 bases). Trimming pared 7 bases from V and 8 bases from J, leaving 23 bases between. Germline assignment: CDR1 LGHNA and CDR2 YSLEER. The CDR3 is made up of 15 amino acids. This CDR3 is CASTSGVSGTEGYTF. The DNA for the CDR3 is TGCGCCAGCACCAGCGGCGTATCCGGGACCGAGGGCTACACCTTC.

This clonotype was recorded many times. V gene TRBV7-9 combines with J gene TRBJ1-1; 7 nucleotides agree with TRBD1. V trimming: 3 bases; J trimming: 0 bases; junction bases outside the gene matches: 4. The CDR3 is made up of 15 amino acids. The germline V gene has CDR1 SEHNR and CDR2 FQNEAQ (reference sequence). The CDR3 loop is CASSFLQGMNTEAFF. DNA for the CDR3: TGTGCCAGCAGCTTCTTACAGGGGATGAACACTGAAGCTTTCTTT.